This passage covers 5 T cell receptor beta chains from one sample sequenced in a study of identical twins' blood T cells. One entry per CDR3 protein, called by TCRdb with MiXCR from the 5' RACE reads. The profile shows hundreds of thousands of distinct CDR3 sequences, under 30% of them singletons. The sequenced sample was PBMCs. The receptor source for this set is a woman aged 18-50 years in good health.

Here the CDR3 DNA reads TGTGCCATCAGAGAGGGTCCAGATACGCAGTATTTT. Its translation: CAIREGPDTQYF. The gene calls are TRBV10-3 and TRBJ2-3; perhaps TRBD2 as D (5 bases). With 6 bases removed from V and 4 bases from J, the gap between germline ends came to 8 bases. This CDR3 comprises 12 residues. Germline CDR1 is ENHRY and CDR2 is SYGVKD.

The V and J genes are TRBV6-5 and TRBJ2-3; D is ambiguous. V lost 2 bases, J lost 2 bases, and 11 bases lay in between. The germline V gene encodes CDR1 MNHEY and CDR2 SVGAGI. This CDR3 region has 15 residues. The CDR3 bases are TGTGCCAGCAGTTACAGGCCTAGTCTCACAGATACGCAGTATTTT. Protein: CASSYRPSLTDTQYF.

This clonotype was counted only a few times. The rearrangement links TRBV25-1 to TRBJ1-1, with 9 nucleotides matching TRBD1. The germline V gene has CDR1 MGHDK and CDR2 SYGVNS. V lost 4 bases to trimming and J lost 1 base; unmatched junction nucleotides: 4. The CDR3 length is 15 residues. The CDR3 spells CASSGIQGANTEAFF. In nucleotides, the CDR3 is TGTGCCAGCAGTGGCATACAGGGGGCGAACACTGAAGCTTTCTTT.

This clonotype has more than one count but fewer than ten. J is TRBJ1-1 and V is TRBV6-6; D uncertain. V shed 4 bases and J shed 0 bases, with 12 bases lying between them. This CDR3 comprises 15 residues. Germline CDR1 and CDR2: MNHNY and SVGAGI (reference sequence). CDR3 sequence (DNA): TGTGCCAGCAGTTCGACACTTCGAATGAACACTGAAGCTTTCTTT. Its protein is CASSSTLRMNTEAFF.

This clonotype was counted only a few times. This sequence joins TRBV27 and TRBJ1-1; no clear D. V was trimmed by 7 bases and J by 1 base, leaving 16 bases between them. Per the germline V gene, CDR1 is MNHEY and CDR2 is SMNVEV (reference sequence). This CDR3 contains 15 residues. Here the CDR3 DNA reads TGTGCCAGCACCGGGCTATTCGGTCGGAACACTGAAGCTTTCTTT. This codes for CASTGLFGRNTEAFF.